A single T cell receptor beta chain is shown here with its context. TCRdb's copy holds only in-frame clones and misses some; the assay was immunoSEQ multiplex PCR. The sample yields 140,000 or so clones, roughly 84% seen once. These data are taken from a study of T cell responses to AZD1222 COVID-19 vaccine. CDR1 and CDR2 from the germline V gene are LNHNV and YYDKDF (reference sequence). V trimming: 0 bases; J trimming: 0 bases; junction bases outside the gene matches: 0. This CDR3 has 17 residues. The sequence was collected from an adult who received the AZD1222 COVID-19 vaccine. J is TRBJ1-6 and V is TRBV15; TRBD1 matches at 9 bases. Sample: peripheral blood, taken 28 days after the second AZD1222 dose. CDR3 region: CATSREQGASYNSPLHF. In nucleotides, the CDR3 is TGTGCCACCAGCAGAGAACAGGGGGCCTCCTATAATTCACCCCTCCACTTT. The variable domain in full, completed from reference TRBV15 and TRBJ1-6, reads DAMVIQNPRYQVTQFGKPVTLSCSQTLNHNVMYWYQQKSSQAPKLLFHYYDKDFNNEADTPDNFQSRRPNTSFCFLDIRSPGLGDTAMYLCATSREQGASYNSPLHFGNGTRLTVT.